This T cell receptor (beta chain) was sequenced in a study of graft-versus-host responses after intestinal transplantation. This clone came up once. Its matching antigen is unknown. Trimming removed 3 bases from V and 6 bases from J, with 8 bases in between. Germline lookup yields CDR1 SGHAT and CDR2 FQNNGV. This CDR3 region has 13 residues. Sequencing was performed with immunoSEQ multiplex PCR; in TCRdb, only in-frame clones are kept and a portion is missing. The profile shows about 96,000 clones, roughly nine tenths of them singletons. The clonotype originates from a human donor who received an intestinal transplant. The sequences come from unstimulated CD4+ T cells sorted from spleen or lymph node cells, collected before intestinal transplant. V usage is TRBV11-2 and J usage is TRBJ1-4; D ambiguous. The CDR3 DNA follows: TGTGCCAGCAGCTTTAGAGTCCATGAAAAACTGTTTTTT. Its protein is CASSFRVHEKLFF.